Below, 17 T cell receptor beta chains from the same sample are listed, as sequenced in a study of blood T cell repertoires in COVID-19. The protocol was immunoSEQ multiplex PCR, while the TCRdb copy is restricted to in-frame clones and leaves out a portion. The sample consists of roughly 80,000 clones, roughly nine tenths of them appearing once. The sample was peripheral blood. The receptors shown here come from a human donor in a cohort sampled during active COVID-19.

The chain recombines TRBV29-1 with TRBJ1-3, with a tentative D call TRBD1 (5 bases). CDR1 is SQVTM and CDR2 is ANQGSEA in the germline V gene. V lost 5 bases to trimming and J lost 0 bases, with 20 bases between them. The CDR3 is 17 amino acids. The CDR3 loop reads CSVRKTEAGRSGNTIYF. DNA for the CDR3: TGCAGCGTTCGTAAGACCGAGGCGGGGCGCTCTGGAAACACCATATATTTT.

The chain links TRBV5-1 to TRBJ1-4; D unresolved. In germline, CDR1 is SGHRS, CDR2 YFSETQ. Trimming stripped 0 bases from V and 7 bases from J, with 10 bases between. The CDR3 spans 14 residues. The CDR3 DNA is TGCGCCAGCAGCTTGGGCAGGCTCGGTGAAAAACTGTTTTTT. Translation gives CASSLGRLGEKLFF.

A word on this clone: The sample has other DNA sequences that encode this CDR3 too. The chain uses TRBV10-3 and TRBJ2-1, with TRBD2 matching over 14 bases. This CDR3 contains 16 residues. The V and J ends lost 4 bases and 3 bases, in that order; junction bases with no gene match: 2. CDR1 and CDR2 from the germline V gene are ENHRY and SYGVKD. CDR3 residues: CAISVGTSGSYNEQFF. For the CDR3, the DNA is TGTGCCATCAGTGTCGGGACTAGCGGGAGCTACAATGAGCAGTTCTTC.

The chain uses TRBV13 and TRBJ1-1, with 7 bases lining up with TRBD1. CDR1 is PRHDT and CDR2 is FYEKMQ in the germline V gene (reference sequence). This CDR3 contains 15 residues. With V trimmed by 5 bases and J by 2 bases, 8 bases remained unmatched. The CDR3 sequence: CASSATGAPNTEAFF. The CDR3 bases are TGTGCCAGCAGCGCTACAGGGGCCCCTAACACTGAAGCTTTCTTT.

The rearrangement joins TRBV30 to TRBJ2-7, with 9 bases that match TRBD1. The CDR3 is 12 residues long. V dropped 7 bases and J dropped 4; count of bases not matched to a gene: 5. Germline lookup yields CDR1 GTSNPN and CDR2 SVGIG (reference sequence). CDR3 DNA sequence: TGTGCCTACCGGGACAGGGTTTACGAGCAGTACTTC. Translated: CAYRDRVYEQYF.

The chain carries TRBV5-1 and TRBJ1-2; D perhaps matches TRBD1 (6 bases). CDR3 length: 14 residues. Germline V CDR1 and CDR2: SGHRS, YFSETQ. V was trimmed by 0 bases and J by 1 base, leaving 7 bases between them. CDR3 in amino acids: CASSLEGGNYGYTF. CDR3 coding DNA: TGCGCCAGCAGCTTGGAAGGGGGTAACTATGGCTACACCTTC.

V gene TRBV18 combines with J gene TRBJ1-1; unclear D gene. Per the germline V gene, CDR1 is KGHSH and CDR2 is LQKENI. Trimming cost V 2 bases and J 0 bases, with 7 bases left between them. This CDR3 region has 14 residues. DNA for the CDR3: TGTGCCAGCTCACCATTGAGCATGAACACTGAAGCTTTCTTT. Translated, it gives CASSPLSMNTEAFF.

This clone occurred once. The V and J genes are TRBV20-1 and TRBJ2-5, with 12 nucleotides matching TRBD2. V lost 3 bases, J lost 8 bases, and 7 bases stayed unmatched. CDR1 DFQATT and CDR2 SNEGSKA come from the germline V gene (reference sequence). The CDR3 runs 14 residues. CDR3 region: CSASRLAGGLTQYF. In DNA, the CDR3 is TGCAGTGCTAGTCGGCTAGCGGGAGGGCTTACCCAGTACTTC.

J is TRBJ2-5 and V is TRBV18; possible D gene TRBD1, 6 bases. Germline V CDR1 and CDR2: KGHSH, LQKENI. Trimming stripped 3 bases from V and 4 bases from J, with 15 bases between. This CDR3 spans 15 amino acids. The CDR3 loop is CASSPRTGDTETQYF. For the CDR3, the DNA is TGTGCCAGCTCACCGAGGACCGGGGACACAGAGACCCAGTACTTC.

The V and J genes are TRBV3-1 (or the pseudogene TRBV3-2) and TRBJ1-2, with no clear D. Germline assignment: CDR1 LGHDT and CDR2 YNNKEL (reference sequence). The CDR3 consists of 14 residues. The V and J ends lost 4 bases and 3 bases respectively, with 12 bases between them. CDR3 nucleotide sequence: TGTGCCAGCAGCCCCAGTGGGGAGTACTATGGCTACACCTTC. Its translation is CASSPSGEYYGYTF.

The gene calls are TRBV3-1 (or the pseudogene TRBV3-2) and TRBJ1-5; perhaps TRBD1 as D (5 bases). This CDR3 is built from 15 residues. V gave up 3 bases and J gave up 0 bases, with 9 bases separating them. The germline CDR1 and CDR2 sequences are LGHDT and YNNKEL (reference sequence). CDR3 region: CASSQSQVSNQPQHF. CDR3 DNA sequence: TGTGCCAGCAGCCAGTCACAGGTTAGCAATCAGCCCCAGCATTTT.

This clone was seen once. The J gene is TRBJ1-2, the V gene TRBV30; no definite D call. The CDR3 is 11 amino acids. Germline lookup yields CDR1 GTSNPN and CDR2 SVGIG (reference sequence). The CDR3 sequence is CGVGIGSGYTF. The CDR3 coding sequence is TGTGGCGTGGGCATAGGCAGTGGCTACACCTTC.

This chain uses TRBV5-5 with TRBJ1-5; D unresolved. This CDR3 has 14 amino acids. The germline V gene encodes CDR1 SGHKS and CDR2 YYEKEE (reference sequence). The V and J ends lost 3 bases and 0 bases respectively, with 7 bases between them. The CDR3 is CASSSIISNQPQHF. As DNA, the CDR3 is TGTGCCAGCAGCTCTATTATTAGCAATCAGCCCCAGCATTTT.

This clone occurred a few times. V gene TRBV2 combines with J gene TRBJ1-5, with unresolved D. This CDR3 region has 14 residues. Germline V gene sequence: CDR1 SNHLY, CDR2 FYNNEI. V lost 1 base, J lost 3 bases, and 7 bases lay in between. DNA of the CDR3: TGTGCCAGCAGTGAAGACAGATACAATCAGCCCCAGCATTTT. Amino acid sequence: CASSEDRYNQPQHF.

The chain employs TRBV19 and TRBJ2-7; D ambiguous. CDR3 size: 15 residues. Germline CDR1 and CDR2: LNHDA and SQIVND (reference sequence). Trimming shortened V by 2 bases and J by 2 bases, and 13 bases separated the two germline ends. CDR3 sequence (DNA): TGTGCCAGTAGTATAAGTTGGCAGGCGACCTACGAGCAGTACTTC. It translates to CASSISWQATYEQYF.

The genes are TRBV2 and TRBJ1-5, with no clear D. CDR3 length: 13 amino acids. The germline V and J ends were trimmed by 6 bases and 3 bases, with 9 bases remaining between them. The germline CDR1 and CDR2 sequences are SNHLY and FYNNEI. CDR3 amino acids: CASSVQVNQPQHF. The CDR3 nucleotides are TGTGCCAGCAGCGTACAAGTCAATCAGCCCCAGCATTTT. Based on the CDR3 plus reference TRBV2 and TRBJ1-5, the full variable domain is EPEVTQTPSHQVTQMGQEVILRCVPISNHLYFYWYRQILGQKVEFLVSFYNNEISEKSEIFDDQFSVERPDGSNFTLKIRSTKLEDSAMYFCASSVQVNQPQHFGDGTRLSIL.

The count of this clone is one. The CDR3 bases are TGTGCCAGCAGCTTTCGGACTAGCGGGGCGACCGGGGAGCTGTTTTTT. As protein: CASSFRTSGATGELFF. The chain employs TRBV11-3 and TRBJ2-2, with 12 bases fitting TRBD2. Trimming cost V 3 bases and J 5 bases; bases outside gene matches: 4. This CDR3 contains 16 residues. Germline CDR1 SGHNT, CDR2 YENEEA.